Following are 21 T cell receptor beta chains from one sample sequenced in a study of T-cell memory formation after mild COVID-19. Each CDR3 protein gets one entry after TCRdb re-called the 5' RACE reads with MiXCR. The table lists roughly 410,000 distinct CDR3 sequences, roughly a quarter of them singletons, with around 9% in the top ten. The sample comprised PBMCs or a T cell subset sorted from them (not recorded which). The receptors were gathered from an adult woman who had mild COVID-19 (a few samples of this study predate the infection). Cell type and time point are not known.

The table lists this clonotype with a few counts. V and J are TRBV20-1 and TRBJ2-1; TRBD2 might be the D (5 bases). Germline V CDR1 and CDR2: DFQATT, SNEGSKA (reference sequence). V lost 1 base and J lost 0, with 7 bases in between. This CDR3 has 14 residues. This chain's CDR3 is CSARGRVSYNEQFF. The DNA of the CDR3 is TGCAGTGCTAGAGGGCGGGTCTCCTACAATGAGCAGTTCTTC.

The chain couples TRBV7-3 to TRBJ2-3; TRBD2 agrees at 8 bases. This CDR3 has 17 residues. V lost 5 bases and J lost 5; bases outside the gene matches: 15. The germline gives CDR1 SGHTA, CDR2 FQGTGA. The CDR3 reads CASSTEGARGAIDTQYF. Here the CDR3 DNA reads TGTGCCAGCAGCACCGAGGGCGCGCGGGGGGCTATAGATACGCAGTATTTT.

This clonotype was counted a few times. The CDR3 spells CASSLVSTAANTIYF. CDR3 nucleotide sequence: TGTGCCAGCAGCTTAGTCTCAACGGCGGCAAACACCATATATTTT. V and J are TRBV7-2 and TRBJ1-3; D not certain. CDR1 and CDR2 (germline): SGHTA, FQGNSA. V lost 1 base to trimming and J lost 6 bases, with 13 bases between them. CDR3 length: 15 residues. Full variable domain (rest looked up from reference TRBV7-2 and TRBJ1-3): GAGVSQSPSNKVTEKGKDVELRCDPISGHTALYWYRQSLGQGLEFLIYFQGNSAPDKSGLPSDRFSAERTGGSVSTLTIQRTQQEDSAVYLCASSLVSTAANTIYFGEGSWLTVV.

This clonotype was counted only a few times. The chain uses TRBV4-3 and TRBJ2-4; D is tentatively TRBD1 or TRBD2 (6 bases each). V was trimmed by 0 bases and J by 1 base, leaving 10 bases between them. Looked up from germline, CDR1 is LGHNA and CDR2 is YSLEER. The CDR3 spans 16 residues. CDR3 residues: CASSQDWGAAKNIQYF. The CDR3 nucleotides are TGCGCCAGCAGCCAAGACTGGGGGGCCGCCAAAAACATTCAGTACTTC.

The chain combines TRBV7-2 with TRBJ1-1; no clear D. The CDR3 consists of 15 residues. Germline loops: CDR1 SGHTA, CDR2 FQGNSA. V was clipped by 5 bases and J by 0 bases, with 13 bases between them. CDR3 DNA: TGTGCCAGCAGCAAGGAGGTAGCGTTGAACACTGAAGCTTTCTTT. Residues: CASSKEVALNTEAFF.

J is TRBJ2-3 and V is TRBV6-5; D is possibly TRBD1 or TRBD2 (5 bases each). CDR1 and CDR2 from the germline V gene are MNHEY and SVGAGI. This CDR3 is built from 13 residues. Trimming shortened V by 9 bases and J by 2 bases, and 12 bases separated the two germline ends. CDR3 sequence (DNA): TGTGCCAGTGGGACGTCGAACACAGATACGCAGTATTTT. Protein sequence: CASGTSNTDTQYF.

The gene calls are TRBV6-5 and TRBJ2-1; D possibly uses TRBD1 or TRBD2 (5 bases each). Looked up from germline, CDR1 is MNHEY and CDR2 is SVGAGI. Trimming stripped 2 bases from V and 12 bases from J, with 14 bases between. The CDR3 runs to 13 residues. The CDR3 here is CASSYKGSGRQFF. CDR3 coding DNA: TGTGCCAGCAGTTACAAGGGTTCGGGACGGCAGTTCTTC.

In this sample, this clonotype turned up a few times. CDR3 coding DNA: TGTGCCTGGAGTGTAGGGGGAACCGGGGAGCTGTTTTTT. It encodes CAWSVGGTGELFF. This chain joins TRBV30 and TRBJ2-2, with a possible D match to TRBD1 (6 bases). This CDR3 contains 13 residues. CDR1 and CDR2 (germline): GTSNPN, SVGIG (reference sequence). Deletions cut 0 bases from V and 5 bases from J, with 7 bases between.

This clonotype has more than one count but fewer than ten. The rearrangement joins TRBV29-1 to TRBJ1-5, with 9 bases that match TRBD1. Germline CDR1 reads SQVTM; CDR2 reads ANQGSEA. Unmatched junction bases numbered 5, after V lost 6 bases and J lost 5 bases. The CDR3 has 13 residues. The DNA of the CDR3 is TGCAGCGTGGGGACAGGGAACGATCAGCCCCAGCATTTT. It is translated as CSVGTGNDQPQHF. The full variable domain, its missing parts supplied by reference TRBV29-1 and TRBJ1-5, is SAVISQKPSRDICQRGTSLTIQCQVDSQVTMMFWYRQQPGQSLTLIATANQGSEATYESGFVIDKFPISRPNLTFSTLTVSNMSPEDSSIYLCSVGTGNDQPQHFGDGTRLSIL.

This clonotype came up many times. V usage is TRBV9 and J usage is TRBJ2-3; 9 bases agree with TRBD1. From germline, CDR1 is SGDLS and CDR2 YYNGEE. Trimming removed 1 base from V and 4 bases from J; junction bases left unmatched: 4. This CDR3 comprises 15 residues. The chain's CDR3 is CASSVWTGEPDTQYF. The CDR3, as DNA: TGTGCCAGCAGCGTATGGACAGGGGAGCCAGATACGCAGTATTTT.

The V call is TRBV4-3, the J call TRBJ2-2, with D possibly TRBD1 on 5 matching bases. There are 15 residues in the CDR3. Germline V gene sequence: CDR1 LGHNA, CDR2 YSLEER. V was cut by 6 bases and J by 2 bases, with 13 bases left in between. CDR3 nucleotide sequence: TGCGCCAGCAGTCTGGAGCAGGGCAACACCGGGGAGCTGTTTTTT. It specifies CASSLEQGNTGELFF.

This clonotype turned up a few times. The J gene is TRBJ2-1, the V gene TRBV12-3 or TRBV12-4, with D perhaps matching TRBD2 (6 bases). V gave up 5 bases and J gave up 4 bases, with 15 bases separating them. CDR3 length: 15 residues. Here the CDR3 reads CASSPWGGEYNEQFF. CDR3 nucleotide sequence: TGTGCCAGCAGTCCCTGGGGCGGGGAATACAATGAGCAGTTCTTC.

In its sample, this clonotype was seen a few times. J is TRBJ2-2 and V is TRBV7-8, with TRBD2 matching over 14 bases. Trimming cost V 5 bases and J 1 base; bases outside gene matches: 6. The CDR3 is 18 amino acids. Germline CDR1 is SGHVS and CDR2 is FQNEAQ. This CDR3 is CASSHPGLAGENTGELFF. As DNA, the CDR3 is TGTGCCAGCAGCCATCCGGGACTAGCGGGAGAGAACACCGGGGAGCTGTTTTTT. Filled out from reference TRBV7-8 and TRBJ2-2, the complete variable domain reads GAGVSQSPRYKVAKRGQDVALRCDPISGHVSLFWYQQALGQGPEFLTYFQNEAQLDKSGLPSDRFFAERPEGSVSTLKIQRTQQEDSAVYLCASSHPGLAGENTGELFFGEGSRLTVL.

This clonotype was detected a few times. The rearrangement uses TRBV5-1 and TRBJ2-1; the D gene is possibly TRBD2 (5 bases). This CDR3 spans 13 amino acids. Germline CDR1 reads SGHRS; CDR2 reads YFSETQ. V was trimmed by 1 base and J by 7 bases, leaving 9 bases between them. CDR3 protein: CASSLLAGNEQFF. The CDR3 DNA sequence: TGCGCCAGCAGCTTGCTAGCTGGGAATGAGCAGTTCTTC.

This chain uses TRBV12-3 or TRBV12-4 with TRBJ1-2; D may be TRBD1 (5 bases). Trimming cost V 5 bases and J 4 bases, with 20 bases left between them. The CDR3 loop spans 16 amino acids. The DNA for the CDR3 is TGTGCCAGCAGTCCTCGACGGACGGGGGGGGTCTATGGCTACACCTTC. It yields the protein CASSPRRTGGVYGYTF.

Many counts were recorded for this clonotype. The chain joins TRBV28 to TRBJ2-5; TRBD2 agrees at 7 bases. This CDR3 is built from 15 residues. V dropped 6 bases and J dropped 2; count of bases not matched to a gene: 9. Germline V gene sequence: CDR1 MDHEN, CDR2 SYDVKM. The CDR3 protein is CASSPFRGGQETQYF. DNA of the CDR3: TGTGCCAGCAGCCCCTTTAGGGGAGGGCAAGAGACCCAGTACTTC.

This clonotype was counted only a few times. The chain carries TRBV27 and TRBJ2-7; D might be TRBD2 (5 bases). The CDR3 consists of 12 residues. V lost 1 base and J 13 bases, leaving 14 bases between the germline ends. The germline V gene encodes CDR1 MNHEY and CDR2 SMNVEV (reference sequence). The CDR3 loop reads CASSLFRTEGYF. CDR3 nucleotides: TGTGCCAGCAGTTTATTTCGGACCGAGGGTTACTTC.

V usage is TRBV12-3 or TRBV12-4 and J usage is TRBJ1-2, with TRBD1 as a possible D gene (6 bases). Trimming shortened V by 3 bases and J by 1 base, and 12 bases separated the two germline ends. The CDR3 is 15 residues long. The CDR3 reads CASSFGTSLNYGYTF. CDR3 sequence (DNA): TGTGCCAGCAGTTTCGGGACATCCCTTAACTATGGCTACACCTTC.

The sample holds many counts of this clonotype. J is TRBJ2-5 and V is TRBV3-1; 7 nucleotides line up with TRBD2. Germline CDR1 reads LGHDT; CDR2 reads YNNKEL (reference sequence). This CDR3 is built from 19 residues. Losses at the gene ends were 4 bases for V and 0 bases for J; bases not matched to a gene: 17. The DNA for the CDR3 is TGTGCCAGCAGCCGCAGTCCTCAGACTAGCCGATATTACCAAGAGACCCAGTACTTC. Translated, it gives CASSRSPQTSRYYQETQYF.

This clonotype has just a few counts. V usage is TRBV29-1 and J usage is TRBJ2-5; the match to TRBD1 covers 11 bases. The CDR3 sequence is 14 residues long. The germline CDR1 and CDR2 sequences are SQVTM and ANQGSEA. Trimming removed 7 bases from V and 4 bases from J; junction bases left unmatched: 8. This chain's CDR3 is CSARTGTGGETQYF. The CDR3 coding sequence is TGCAGCGCGAGGACCGGGACAGGGGGAGAGACCCAGTACTTC. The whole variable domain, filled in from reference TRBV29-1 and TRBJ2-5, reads SAVISQKPSRDICQRGTSLTIQCQVDSQVTMMFWYRQQPGQSLTLIATANQGSEATYESGFVIDKFPISRPNLTFSTLTVSNMSPEDSSIYLCSARTGTGGETQYFGPGTRLLVL.

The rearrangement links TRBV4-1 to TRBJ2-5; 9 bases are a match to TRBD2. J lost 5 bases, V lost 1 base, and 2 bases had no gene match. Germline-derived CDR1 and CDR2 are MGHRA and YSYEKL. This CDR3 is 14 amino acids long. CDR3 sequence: CASSQGTSVETQYF. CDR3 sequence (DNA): TGCGCCAGCAGCCAAGGGACTAGCGTGGAGACCCAGTACTTC.